The 15 T cell receptor beta chains below come from one sample, sequenced in a study of shared clonotypes between healthy human individuals. The repertoire was sequenced with immunoSEQ multiplex PCR; TCRdb's copy has only in-frame clones and lacks some. The sample consists of over 2 million clones, 85% to 95% of them appearing once. Source material: naive CD4+ T cells sorted from blood. Subset in this sample: CD45RA+ positively selected. The receptors come from a man between 18 and 29 years old in good health.

This clone was counted a single time. This chain connects TRBV28 to TRBJ2-7; 9 bases fit TRBD1. The CDR3 consists of 13 residues. The germline gives CDR1 MDHEN, CDR2 SYDVKM. With V trimmed by 7 bases and J by 5 bases, 6 bases remained unmatched. CDR3: CASTGQGRNEQYF. The CDR3 nucleotides are TGTGCCAGCACGGGACAGGGTAGAAACGAGCAGTACTTC. The complete variable domain, with remaining parts taken from reference TRBV28 and TRBJ2-7, reads DVKVTQSSRYLVKRTGEKVFLECVQDMDHENMFWYRQDPGLGLRLIYFSYDVKMKEKGDIPEGYSVSREKKERFSLILESASTNQTSMYLCASTGQGRNEQYFGPGTRLTVT.

The J gene is TRBJ2-2, the V gene TRBV5-1, with D unclear. Per germline, CDR1 SGHRS and CDR2 YFSETQ. The CDR3 consists of 14 residues. Trimming pared 5 bases from V and 0 bases from J, leaving 8 bases between. CDR3 region: CASRALTNTGELFF. The CDR3 DNA follows: TGCGCCAGCAGAGCCCTAACGAACACCGGGGAGCTGTTTTTT.

The rearrangement uses TRBV7-2 and TRBJ2-1, with a weak D call TRBD2 (6 bases). The V end was cut by 4 bases, the J end by 6 bases, with 22 bases between. This CDR3 has 17 residues. CDR1 is SGHTA and CDR2 is FQGNSA in the germline V gene. The CDR3 DNA reads TGTGCCAGCAGCTCACTTTCCGGGAGTATTTTGCGCAATGAGCAGTTCTTC. This sequence encodes CASSSLSGSILRNEQFF.

The chain uses TRBV4-1 and TRBJ2-1; TRBD2 aligns across 13 bases. The V and J ends lost 3 bases and 6 bases, in that order; junction bases with no gene match: 8. Germline loops: CDR1 MGHRA, CDR2 YSYEKL. The CDR3 runs 17 residues. The DNA for the CDR3 is TGCGCCAGCAGCCACGGGACTAGCGGGATAGCCAGCAATGAGCAGTTCTTC. Its translation is CASSHGTSGIASNEQFF.

V and J are TRBV6-4 and TRBJ1-1, with a possible D match to TRBD1 (6 bases). The length of the CDR3 is 14 residues. V lost 6 bases and J 0 bases, leaving 11 bases between the germline ends. Germline V gene sequence: CDR1 MRHNA, CDR2 SNTAGT. Here the CDR3 DNA reads TGTGCCAGCAGAGTGGGACATCTGAACACTGAAGCTTTCTTT. This encodes CASRVGHLNTEAFF.

The chain carries TRBV2 and TRBJ2-2; maybe TRBD1 (5 bases). The CDR3 has 13 amino acids. Trimming removed 7 bases at V and 5 bases at J, with 11 bases between. The germline CDR1 and CDR2 sequences are SNHLY and FYNNEI. DNA for the CDR3: TGTGCCAGCACTTGGACAACTACCGGGGAGCTGTTTTTT. It encodes CASTWTTTGELFF.

This clone was seen once. The chain carries TRBV4-3 and TRBJ2-5; 8 bases fit TRBD2. CDR1 is LGHNA and CDR2 is YSLEER in the germline V gene. J gave up 2 bases and V 0 bases, and 2 bases lay outside the gene matches. There are 15 residues in the CDR3. In nucleotides, the CDR3 is TGCGCCAGCAGCCAAGAACTAGCGGTACAAGAGACCCAGTACTTC. Encoded protein: CASSQELAVQETQYF.

V and J are TRBV10-3 and TRBJ1-6, with TRBD1 matching 7 bases. The V gene's germline CDR1 is ENHRY and CDR2 SYGVKD. V was pared by 0 bases and J by 12 bases, with 2 bases of the junction left unmatched. The CDR3 extends over 13 amino acids. CDR3 bases: TGTGCCATCAGTGAGTCGAGGGGGCAACCCCTCCACTTT. Protein: CAISESRGQPLHF.

Remarks on this clone: Other DNA sequences in this specimen translate into the identical CDR3. The rearrangement joins TRBV11-2 to TRBJ2-3; no clear D gene. With 1 base removed from V and 2 bases from J, the gap between germline ends came to 7 bases. The CDR3 sequence is 14 residues long. The germline V gene has CDR1 SGHAT and CDR2 FQNNGV. CDR3 loop: CASSLAGTTDTQYF. The CDR3, as DNA: TGTGCCAGCAGCTTAGCGGGTACCACAGATACGCAGTATTTT. Using reference TRBV11-2 and TRBJ2-3 for the parts outside the CDR3, the full variable domain is EAGVAQSPRYKIIEKRQSVAFWCNPISGHATLYWYQQILGQGPKLLIQFQNNGVVDDSQLPKDRFSAERLKGVDSTLKIQPAKLEDSAVYLCASSLAGTTDTQYFGPGTRLTVL.

The chain employs TRBV7-9 and TRBJ2-1; 10 bases are a match to TRBD2. Germline lookup yields CDR1 SEHNR and CDR2 FQNEAQ (reference sequence). Unmatched junction bases numbered 12, after V lost 2 bases and J lost 8 bases. The length of the CDR3 is 17 residues. The CDR3 spells CASSLSRTSGRGHEQFF. The CDR3 DNA reads as TGTGCCAGCAGCTTATCACGGACTAGCGGAAGAGGTCATGAGCAGTTCTTC.

The chain uses TRBV7-3 and TRBJ2-1; perhaps TRBD2 as D (6 bases). Germline CDR1 is SGHTA and CDR2 is FQGTGA. V was trimmed by 5 bases and J by 4 bases, leaving 12 bases between them. The CDR3 has 14 residues. CDR3 nucleotide sequence: TGTGCCAGCAGCACCAGGGACTTTTACAATGAGCAGTTCTTC. Translating it yields CASSTRDFYNEQFF.

J is TRBJ1-6 and V is TRBV6-5; the match to TRBD1 covers 12 bases. This CDR3 is 15 amino acids long. Germline V gene sequence: CDR1 MNHEY, CDR2 SVGAGI. Trimming removed 6 bases from V and 10 bases from J; junction bases left unmatched: 7. The CDR3 protein is CASRGQGAALSPLHF. The CDR3 bases are TGTGCCAGCAGGGGACAGGGGGCGGCCCTGTCACCCCTCCACTTT.

This clone was seen a few times. This sample includes further DNA sequences coding for the same CDR3. The J gene is TRBJ1-2, the V gene TRBV5-1, with 7 bases aligning to TRBD1. The CDR3 extends over 13 amino acids. V trimming: 0 bases; J trimming: 4 bases; junction bases outside the gene matches: 0. Germline CDR1 and CDR2: SGHRS and YFSETQ. The CDR3 region has the DNA TGCGCCAGCAGCTTGGACAGGGGCTATGGCTACACCTTC. Protein: CASSLDRGYGYTF.

This clone was picked up one time. The chain couples TRBV4-1 to TRBJ2-3; TRBD1 matches at 9 bases. The CDR3 runs to 18 residues. Per the germline V gene, CDR1 is MGHRA and CDR2 is YSYEKL. V shed 3 bases and J 2 bases; nucleotides not matched to a gene: 12. The CDR3 sequence is CASSQSAGTGLYTDTQYF. The CDR3 coding sequence is TGCGCCAGCAGCCAGAGTGCCGGGACAGGGCTTTACACAGATACGCAGTATTTT.

A remark on this clone: This sample also contains other DNA sequences that code for the same CDR3. V usage is TRBV10-3 and J usage is TRBJ2-2; maybe TRBD1 (6 bases). Trimming shortened V by 3 bases and J by 2 bases, and 10 bases separated the two germline ends. This CDR3 region has 15 residues. Germline V gene data show CDR1 as ENHRY and CDR2 as SYGVKD. The CDR3 nucleotides read TGTGCCATCAGTGACAGGGGTGGTAACACCGGGGAGCTGTTTTTT. Protein sequence: CAISDRGGNTGELFF.